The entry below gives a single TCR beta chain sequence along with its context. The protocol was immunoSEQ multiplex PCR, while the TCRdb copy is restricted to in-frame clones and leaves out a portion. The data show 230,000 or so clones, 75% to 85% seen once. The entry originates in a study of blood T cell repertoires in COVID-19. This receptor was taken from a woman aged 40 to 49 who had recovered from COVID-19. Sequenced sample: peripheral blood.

CDR3 nucleotide sequence: TGTGCCAGCAGCTTAGTTCAGGGGGCAACCGGGGAGCTGTTTTTT. Encoded protein: CASSLVQGATGELFF. This chain uses TRBV11-3 with TRBJ2-2, with 8 bases that match TRBD1. The CDR3 contains 15 residues. Germline V gives CDR1 SGHNT, CDR2 YENEEA. Trimming took 1 base from V and 5 from J; bases not matched to a gene: 3.